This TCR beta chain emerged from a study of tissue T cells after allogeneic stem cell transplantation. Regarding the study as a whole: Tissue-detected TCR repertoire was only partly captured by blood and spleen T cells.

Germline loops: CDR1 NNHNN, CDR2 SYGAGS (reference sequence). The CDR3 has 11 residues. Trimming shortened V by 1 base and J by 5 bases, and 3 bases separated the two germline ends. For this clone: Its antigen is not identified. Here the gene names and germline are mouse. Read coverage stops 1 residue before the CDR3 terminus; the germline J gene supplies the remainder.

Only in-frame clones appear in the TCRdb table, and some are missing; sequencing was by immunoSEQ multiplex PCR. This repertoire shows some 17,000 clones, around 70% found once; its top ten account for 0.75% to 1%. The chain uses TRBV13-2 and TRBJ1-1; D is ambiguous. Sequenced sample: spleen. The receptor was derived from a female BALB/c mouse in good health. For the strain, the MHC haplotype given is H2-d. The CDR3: CASGDRTEVFF. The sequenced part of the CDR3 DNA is TGTGCCAGCGGTGATAGGACAGAAGTCTTC.